The clone carrying this T cell receptor beta chain was seen repeatedly, ten times or more. Its antigen remains unidentified. These data belong to a study of shared clonotypes between healthy human individuals. About the research overall: Each donor's CD8 memory used one plate, CD8 naive two, each CD4 subset three. Whole-study results and caveats: Rarefaction indicated that sorted-subset sequencing remained incomplete although depth was large.

Every subset's genomic DNA went evenly onto several immunoSEQ plates. Measured with immunoSEQ multiplex PCR; TCRdb has only the in-frame clones, and not every one. The sample has roughly 640,000 clones; 74% are singletons. V shed 4 bases and J 5 bases; nucleotides not matched to a gene: 7. The germline V gene encodes CDR1 SNHLY and CDR2 FYNNEI. The CDR3 covers 15 residues. The J gene is TRBJ2-3, the V gene TRBV2; 9 bases align to TRBD1. The receptor was derived from a woman aged 25-40 years in good health. Sequenced material: memory CD4+ T cells sorted from blood. Subset meaning: CD45RA-negative fraction. The CDR3 reads CASSGEGQGQDTQYF. The CDR3, as DNA: TGTGCCAGCAGTGGGGAAGGACAGGGGCAAGATACGCAGTATTTT.